The 18 T cell receptor beta chains below all came from one sample that was sequenced in a study of blood T cells in healthy people across ages. The authors ran a second PCR of roughly 6 to 11 cycles using a sample-barcoded 5' primer and a J-beta primer mix. TCRdb itself ran the 5' RACE reads through MiXCR, one entry per CDR3 protein. The table lists around 1.5 million distinct CDR3 sequences, almost 60% of them singletons, with 5.5% to 8% in the top ten. The sequenced sample was blood. The receptors stem from a young man in good health.

For this clonotype: A read error may produce the germline difference seen at one junction end. This chain links TRBV6-6 with TRBJ1-4; tentative D call: TRBD1 (5 bases). CDR1 MNHNY and CDR2 SVGAGI come from the germline V gene (reference sequence). The CDR3 spans 15 residues. The CDR3 DNA reads as TGTGCCAGCGCCCCGGGACCCCCCACTAATGGAAAACTGTTTTTT. It specifies CASAPGPPTNGKLFF.

The chain uses TRBV20-1 and TRBJ2-7, with a possible D match to TRBD1 (6 bases). The V gene's germline CDR1 is DFQATT and CDR2 SNEGSKA (reference sequence). Trimming removed 6 bases at V and 2 bases at J, with 23 bases between. This CDR3 has 16 residues. CDR3 nucleotide sequence: TGCAGTGCACCAAGGGGGTTGAGCGGACCAGCCTACGAGCAGTACTTC. This sequence encodes CSAPRGLSGPAYEQYF.

The chain couples TRBV29-1 to TRBJ2-7, with 7 bases that match TRBD2. V trimming: 6 bases; J trimming: 4 bases; junction bases outside the gene matches: 27. CDR1 and CDR2 (germline): SQVTM, ANQGSEA. This CDR3 region has 19 residues. The CDR3 nucleotides are TGCAGCGTCCCCCGTAGTGGCGGGAGCTCCACCTTTTCCGTTTACGAGCAGTACTTC. As protein: CSVPRSGGSSTFSVYEQYF.

CDR3 DNA: TGCAGCGTTGAAGCGGGACACACTTACAATGAGCAGTTCTTC. This codes for CSVEAGHTYNEQFF. The V call is TRBV29-1, the J call TRBJ2-1, with D tentatively TRBD1 (6 bases). Germline V CDR1 and CDR2: SQVTM, ANQGSEA. Trimming took 1 base from V and 4 from J, leaving 11 bases between them. The CDR3 contains 14 residues.

The chain recombines TRBV2 with TRBJ1-2; TRBD1 might be the D (6 bases). The CDR3 has 13 amino acids. The germline V gene has CDR1 SNHLY and CDR2 FYNNEI. Between the trimmed V and J ends, which lost 5 bases and 7 bases, there was a span of 14 bases. CDR3 in DNA: TGTGCCAGCAGTACCCGGACAGTTGGTGGCTACACCTTC. Amino acids: CASSTRTVGGYTF. The complete variable domain, with remaining parts taken from reference TRBV2 and TRBJ1-2, reads EPEVTQTPSHQVTQMGQEVILRCVPISNHLYFYWYRQILGQKVEFLVSFYNNEISEKSEIFDDQFSVERPDGSNFTLKIRSTKLEDSAMYFCASSTRTVGGYTFGSGTRLTVV.

In this sample, this clonotype turned up a few times. The CDR3 DNA reads TGTGCCAGCAGCTACAATGATGGCTACACCTTC. This encodes CASSYNDGYTF. V and J are TRBV7-9 and TRBJ1-2; no firm D call. V dropped 4 bases and J dropped 6 bases, with 6 bases sitting between them. Germline loops: CDR1 SEHNR, CDR2 FQNEAQ (reference sequence). CDR3 length equals 11 residues.

CDR3: CASSSLRALNYGYTF. In DNA, the CDR3 is TGTGCCAGCAGTTCTCTCAGAGCCCTCAACTATGGCTACACCTTC. The genes are TRBV6-5 and TRBJ1-2, with no clear D. Germline assignment: CDR1 MNHEY and CDR2 SVGAGI. Trimming removed 4 bases from V and 2 bases from J, with 14 bases in between. This CDR3 contains 15 residues.

This clonotype was observed once. A much larger clone differs from this one at a single base, so this may be a read error. The chain couples TRBV4-1 to TRBJ2-7; perhaps TRBD1 as D (6 bases). V lost 2 bases, J lost 2 bases, and 13 bases lay in between. This CDR3 spans 15 amino acids. Germline CDR1 reads MGHRA; CDR2 reads YSYEKL. CDR3 in amino acids: CASSQSGHGTYEQYF. The CDR3 DNA follows: TGCGCCAGCAGCCAATCGGGACATGGCACCTACGAGCAGTACTTC.

This rearrangement joins TRBV10-3 to TRBJ1-1; D gene ambiguous. The ends were cut back, 0 bases at V and 0 bases at J, with 17 bases in the middle. The CDR3 sequence is 18 residues long. Looked up from germline, CDR1 is ENHRY and CDR2 is SYGVKD. The CDR3 sequence: CAISESSSQVTMNTEAFF. Written as DNA, the CDR3 is TGTGCCATCAGTGAGTCTTCGTCGCAGGTAACCATGAACACTGAAGCTTTCTTT.

This clonotype was detected a few times. The chain is built from TRBV4-3 and TRBJ2-7; D might be TRBD1 or TRBD2, each matching 5 bases. Germline CDR1 and CDR2: LGHNA and YSLEER. Trimming removed 6 bases at V and 5 bases at J, with 14 bases between. This CDR3 spans 13 amino acids. The CDR3 reads CASSPSRGNEQYF. For the CDR3, the DNA is TGCGCCAGCAGTCCAAGTCGGGGCAACGAGCAGTACTTC.

V usage is TRBV20-1 and J usage is TRBJ2-3; D is unclear. CDR3 length: 14 amino acids. Germline lookup yields CDR1 DFQATT and CDR2 SNEGSKA (reference sequence). Deletions cut 6 bases from V and 2 bases from J, with 15 bases between. The CDR3 spells CSALPDRSTDTQYF. CDR3 bases: TGCAGTGCCCTACCCGACCGCTCCACAGATACGCAGTATTTT.

The chain combines TRBV20-1 with TRBJ2-3; 9 bases line up with TRBD2. Looked up from germline, CDR1 is DFQATT and CDR2 is SNEGSKA (reference sequence). The CDR3 is 14 residues long. V lost 4 bases to trimming and J lost 4 bases; unmatched junction nucleotides: 6. The DNA of the CDR3 is TGCAGTGCTACTAGCGGGGAAGTTGCAGATACGCAGTATTTT. It is translated as CSATSGEVADTQYF.

There are many counts of this clonotype. With a much larger clone just one base away, this may be a read error. The gene calls are TRBV11-2 and TRBJ2-2, with D maybe TRBD2 (5 bases). Germline V gives CDR1 SGHAT, CDR2 FQNNGV. V was shortened by 1 base and J by 7 bases, with 10 bases between the two germline ends. This CDR3 region has 14 residues. The CDR3 region is CASSLGGRGGELFF. The DNA of the CDR3 is TGTGCCAGCAGCTTAGGAGGGCGTGGCGGGGAGCTGTTTTTT.

V and J are TRBV4-1 and TRBJ2-1; 9 bases agree with TRBD1. This CDR3 contains 16 residues. The germline gives CDR1 MGHRA, CDR2 YSYEKL. The V gene end was trimmed by 2 bases and the J gene end by 0 bases; junction bases not matched to a gene: 2. The CDR3 DNA reads TGCGCCAGCAGCCAACGACAGGGGGGCTCCTACAATGAGCAGTTCTTC. The encoded protein is CASSQRQGGSYNEQFF.

The chain carries TRBV24-1 and TRBJ2-1; 9 bases fit TRBD2. Per the germline V gene, CDR1 is KGHDR and CDR2 is SFDVKD. The CDR3 contains 15 residues. Losses at the gene ends were 3 bases for V and 9 bases for J; bases not matched to a gene: 8. The CDR3 DNA is TGTGCCACCAGTGATCCCCCTAGCGGGAACGGTGAGCAGTTCTTC. Protein: CATSDPPSGNGEQFF.

The chain combines TRBV4-1 with TRBJ1-2; D possibly corresponds to TRBD1 (5 bases). The CDR3 totals 14 residues. Germline V lookup: CDR1 MGHRA, CDR2 YSYEKL. Trimming removed 5 bases at V and 4 bases at J, with 14 bases between. In DNA form, the CDR3 reads TGCGCCAGCAGCTTCGTTGGGGCTACCTATGGCTACACCTTC. Its protein product is CASSFVGATYGYTF.

The chain couples TRBV29-1 to TRBJ1-1; 7 nucleotides align to TRBD1. CDR1 and CDR2 from the germline V gene are SQVTM and ANQGSEA. This CDR3 spans 12 amino acids. The V and J ends lost 4 bases and 11 bases, in that order; junction bases with no gene match: 10. In nucleotides, the CDR3 is TGCAGCGTTGCAACAGGGGAAGAGGCGGCTTTCTTT. It specifies CSVATGEEAAFF.

V and J are TRBV4-2 and TRBJ2-7, with 9 bases identical to TRBD2. The V and J ends lost 1 base and 4 bases, in that order; junction bases with no gene match: 5. The CDR3 consists of 15 residues. The germline CDR1 and CDR2 sequences are LGHNA and YNFKEQ. DNA of the CDR3: TGTGCCAGCAGCCAAGCGGCTAGCGGGGAATACGAGCAGTACTTC. The encoded protein is CASSQAASGEYEQYF.